This T cell receptor beta chain was sequenced during a study of OX40 agonist ivuxolimab in advanced cancers. About the study as a whole: Ivuxolimab was a fully human IgG2 agonistic monoclonal antibody targeting the costimulatory receptor OX40 (CD134). Intravenous ivuxolimab was administered to patients every 2 weeks at six dose levels: 0.01, 0.1, 0.3, 1.5, 3 and 10 mg/kg. Of the approximately 50 dose-escalation patients, hepatocellular carcinoma was present in 19, melanoma in approximately 15, renal cell carcinoma in 9 and head and neck cancer in 9. A male proportion of 82.7% and a mean age of approximately 60 years, ranging from roughly 23 to 79, were recorded for the dose-escalation cohort. Prior anti-PD-1, anti-PD-L1 or anti-CTLA-4 therapy was permitted, and checkpoint inhibitors had been received by roughly 40% of dose-escalation patients. Partial responses were achieved by three dose-escalation patients, of whom one had hepatocellular carcinoma and two had cutaneous melanoma. Peripheral TCRbeta sequencing aimed to test whether ivuxolimab altered TCR sequence diversity and caused clonal T-cell expansion. The monotherapy dose-escalation portion (N = 52 patients) of the phase I ivuxolimab trial is reported in the paper.

Comment on this clone: This clone's antigen is unknown. No base quality values were provided; no much bigger clone lies one nucleotide off.

Results the study describes overall, beyond this receptor: In the 0.1-3.0 mg/kg groups, partial responders had among the lowest normalized peripheral clonal expansion, particularly in CD8+ T cells. The antigen specificity of the peripheral T cells that underwent clonal expansion was not determined. After ivuxolimab, more expanded clones were found on average in CD8+ T cells than in CD4+ T cells. Clonal expansion of both CD4+ and CD8+ blood T cells was observed from baseline to week 6 at doses 0.1 to 3.0 mg/kg. Low levels of normalized T-cell clonal expansion were also seen in some patients who did not respond.

Genomic DNA was extracted from sorted cells for sequencing of the TCRbeta CDR3 region. The immunoSEQ Assay was used to sequence the TCRbeta CDR3 regions. Not all clones reach the TCRdb copy of this immuneACCESS table, which keeps in-frame sequences only. Checked studies attribute under half of the gap to unresolved V genes and leave the rest unexplained. The sample data list 20,000 to 25,000 clones, and more than 75% of these were observed just once. The leading ten clones occupy about 10% of the sample. The trial excluded patients who had a history of autoimmune disease or who were on systemic immunosuppression. Peripheral blood for TCR sequencing was collected from all dose cohorts at baseline, on cycle 4 day 1, and on cycle 7 day 1. The samples were drawn from a first-in-human, open-label, multicenter phase I dose-escalation trial of ivuxolimab. Adults with locally advanced or metastatic melanoma, renal cell, hepatocellular, or head and neck squamous cell carcinoma were enrolled in the trial. CD4+ and CD8+ T cells were sorted separately from peripheral blood before TCR sequencing.

The trim is 0 bases for V and 3 bases for J, with a gap of 15 bases between the germline ends. Taken from cysteine to phenylalanine, the CDR3 has 16 residues. The only DNA kept is the CDR3, 48 bases in frame from the first base. CDR1 and CDR2 are drawn from the germline V gene: MNHEY, SVGAGI. The receptor was isolated from an adult with an advanced solid tumor such as melanoma, head and neck, liver or kidney cancer. The V and J segments used are TRBV6-5 and TRBJ2-7, and perhaps TRBD2 as D gene, on 5 matching bases. This specimen was CD4+ or CD8+ T cells sorted from blood, taken in a trial of the OX40 agonist ivuxolimab. The nucleotide sequence is given as TGTGCCAGCAGTTACTCGCGCGGGCGGGTGGGCTACGAGCAGTACTTC. It is translated as CASSYSRGRVGYEQYF.